This entry lists 25 T cell receptor beta chains sequenced from one sample in a study of vaccination and CD4 T cells after COVID-19 (dated by TCRdb to 2021 to 2024). The library was prepared using PCR. The reads were generated on an Illumina iSeq 100. DNA from cultured CD4+ T cells underwent TCR sequencing with the Oncomine TCR Beta short-read assay at the Johns Hopkins FTIC core. The public reads were reprocessed in TCRdb via fastp at Q25 and MiXCR, keeping in-frame beta chains. Records with the same CDR3 protein are collapsed into one entry carrying the most frequent genes and DNA. Recorded for this sample are more than 12,000 distinct CDR3 sequences; 55% to 75% of them occurred a single time. Together, the top ten hold roughly 13% of the sample. These receptors' antigens are unknown. The treatment or condition tag for this specimen amounts to: approximately nine-day PBMC culture with coronavirus spike peptide pools or control peptides (ViraFEST assay).

Source material: CD4+ T cells from blood, cultured in vitro. The receptors were gathered from a human donor who had recovered from COVID-19.

The CDR3 DNA reads as TGTGCCAGCAGGGAGAGAGAGAGACACACAGATACGCAGTATTTT. Amino acids: CASRERERHTDTQYF. The gene calls are TRBV6-1 and TRBJ2-3; D is unresolved. This CDR3 contains 15 residues. The V gene's germline CDR1 is MNHNS and CDR2 SASEGT. V was clipped by 6 bases and J by 2 bases, with 15 bases between them.

The V and J genes are TRBV2 and TRBJ1-1, with D hard to call. V dropped 8 bases and J dropped 2 bases, with 18 bases sitting between them. Germline-derived CDR1 and CDR2 are SNHLY and FYNNEI. The CDR3 has 15 residues. The CDR3 DNA is TGTGCCAGCCGACATCCCCAATGGATTAACACTGAAGCTTTCTTT. It codes for CASRHPQWINTEAFF.

This chain links TRBV21-1 with TRBJ1-1; the table's D call of TRBD1 was not tested on the DNA. TRBV21-1 is noted as a pseudogene. The CDR3 consists of 16 residues. The DNA for the CDR3 is TGTGCCAGCAGCAAAGAGGGTAGGGGGGGGGTCTTAGTAGCTTTCTTT. It codes for CASSKEGRGGVLVAFF.

The gene calls are TRBV20-1 and TRBJ2-3; 11 nucleotides match TRBD2. Germline loops: CDR1 DFQATT, CDR2 SNEGSKA (reference sequence). V trimming: 3 bases; J trimming: 2 bases; junction bases outside the gene matches: 1. This CDR3 region has 14 residues. Here the CDR3 DNA reads TGCAGTGCTAGGACTAGCGGGACCACAGATACGCAGTATTTT. Amino acid sequence: CSARTSGTTDTQYF.

The rearrangement links TRBV7-2 to TRBJ2-2; D is undetermined. From germline, CDR1 is SGHTA and CDR2 FQGNSA. The CDR3 is made up of 14 amino acids. The germline V and J ends were trimmed by 1 base and 1 base, with 4 bases remaining between them. CDR3 protein: CASSLVVNTGELFF. The CDR3 region has the DNA TGTGCCAGCAGCTTAGTTGTGAACACCGGGGAGCTGTTTTTT.

This clonotype was counted only a few times. The V gene is TRBV20-1, the J gene TRBJ1-6; 7 positions match TRBD1. This CDR3 spans 14 amino acids. Trimming removed 1 base from V and 5 bases from J; junction bases left unmatched: 2. The germline gives CDR1 DFQATT, CDR2 SNEGSKA (reference sequence). The CDR3 loop reads CSARVGGDNSPLHF. Written as DNA, the CDR3 is TGCAGTGCTAGAGTAGGGGGCGATAATTCACCCCTCCACTTT.

This clonotype was counted only a few times. The J gene is TRBJ2-2, the V gene TRBV24-1; perhaps TRBD2 as D (5 bases). In germline, CDR1 is KGHDR, CDR2 SFDVKD. V was shortened by 3 bases and J by 6 bases, with 16 bases between the two germline ends. The CDR3 extends over 16 amino acids. In nucleotides, the CDR3 is TGTGCCACCAGTGATCCGCCGGGGAAGACGGCCGGGGAGCTGTTTTTT. As protein: CATSDPPGKTAGELFF.

This clonotype was seen just once. The chain combines TRBV10-1 with TRBJ2-5; D might be TRBD2 (6 bases). Germline lookup yields CDR1 WNHNN and CDR2 SYGVQD (reference sequence). This CDR3 has 11 amino acids. Trimming cost V 4 bases and J 7 bases, with 7 bases left between them. In DNA form, the CDR3 reads TGCGCCAGCAGTGCCGGGGGGACCCAGTACTTC. It yields the protein CASSAGGTQYF.

The sample holds a few counts of this clonotype. The chain uses TRBV20-1 and TRBJ2-4; the D is unclear. In germline, CDR1 is DFQATT, CDR2 SNEGSKA (reference sequence). The CDR3 is 14 amino acids. V lost 3 bases and J lost 1, with 10 bases in between. CDR3 sequence: CSASQASAKNIQYF. The CDR3 nucleotides are TGCAGTGCTAGTCAAGCTTCCGCCAAAAACATTCAGTACTTC.

The rearrangement uses TRBV2 and TRBJ1-5; possible D gene TRBD1, 5 bases. Per the germline V gene, CDR1 is SNHLY and CDR2 is FYNNEI. This CDR3 comprises 15 residues. Trimming left V 6 bases short and J 0 bases short, with 12 bases between. The CDR3 DNA reads TGTGCCAGCAGGATAAGGGGAGCTAGCAATCAGCCCCAGCATTTT. Protein product: CASRIRGASNQPQHF.

The rearrangement joins TRBV6-1 to TRBJ2-3; D remains ambiguous. V lost 3 bases, J lost 5 bases, and 9 bases lay in between. Germline CDR1 reads MNHNS; CDR2 reads SASEGT. This CDR3 has 13 amino acids. CDR3 sequence: CASSDGVVDTQYF. CDR3 DNA sequence: TGTGCCAGCAGTGATGGAGTGGTAGATACGCAGTATTTT.

The chain employs TRBV30 and TRBJ1-6; tentatively, D is TRBD1 (6 bases). The CDR3 extends over 14 amino acids. Between the trimmed V and J ends, which lost 5 bases and 4 bases, there was a span of 12 bases. Germline CDR1 and CDR2: GTSNPN and SVGIG (reference sequence). The CDR3 sequence: CAWLDRTYNSPLHF. In DNA form, the CDR3 reads TGTGCCTGGTTAGACAGGACTTATAATTCACCCCTCCACTTT.

The J gene is TRBJ2-2, the V gene TRBV7-6, with D possibly matching TRBD1 (6 bases). The CDR3 runs 17 residues. V dropped 5 bases and J dropped 0 bases, with 16 bases sitting between them. Germline V CDR1 and CDR2: SGHVS, FNYEAQ. The CDR3 coding sequence is TGTGCCAGCAGCGTAGGACAGCCGCCCTCGAACACCGGGGAGCTGTTTTTT. Protein sequence: CASSVGQPPSNTGELFF. The whole variable domain, filled in from reference TRBV7-6 and TRBJ2-2, reads GAGVSQSPRYKVTKRGQDVALRCDPISGHVSLYWYRQALGQGPEFLTYFNYEAQQDKSGLPNDRFSAERPEGSISTLTIQRTEQRDSAMYRCASSVGQPPSNTGELFFGEGSRLTVL.

The chain uses TRBV15 and TRBJ2-7; 8 nucleotides line up with TRBD2. Germline loops: CDR1 LNHNV, CDR2 YYDKDF (reference sequence). The CDR3 is made up of 15 amino acids. The junction had 6 bases not matched to a gene; V was cut back by 0 bases and J by 5 bases. The CDR3 loop is CATSRDREGPDEQYF. In DNA form, the CDR3 reads TGTGCCACCAGCAGAGATCGGGAGGGGCCGGACGAGCAGTACTTC.

The chain links TRBV5-6 to TRBJ2-7; D is perhaps TRBD1 (6 bases). Trimming stripped 1 base from V and 5 bases from J, with 10 bases between. This CDR3 spans 13 amino acids. Germline V gene data show CDR1 as SGHDT and CDR2 as YYEEEE. CDR3 amino acids: CASSLLGAHEQYF. Written as DNA, the CDR3 is TGTGCCAGCAGCTTGTTGGGGGCCCACGAGCAGTACTTC.

The chain joins TRBV7-9 to TRBJ2-1; no firm D call. Trimming shortened V by 4 bases and J by 6 bases, and 16 bases separated the two germline ends. Germline CDR1 and CDR2: SEHNR and FQNEAQ (reference sequence). This CDR3 is built from 15 residues. The CDR3 region has the DNA TGTGCCAGCAGCTCTAGGGAACTGACCCCCAATGAGCAGTTCTTC. Translated, it gives CASSSRELTPNEQFF.

The V call is TRBV6-5, the J call TRBJ1-2; D remains unclear. The V end lost 0 bases, the J end lost 7 bases, and 15 bases lay between the germline ends. Germline V gene sequence: CDR1 MNHEY, CDR2 SVGAGI. This CDR3 has 15 residues. The CDR3 reads CASSYSAGNLGGYTF. CDR3 nucleotide sequence: TGTGCCAGCAGTTACTCGGCAGGAAACCTCGGTGGCTACACCTTC.

The chain is built from TRBV2 and TRBJ2-5; D remains unclear. This CDR3 is built from 15 residues. Germline lookup yields CDR1 SNHLY and CDR2 FYNNEI. With 0 bases removed from V and 2 bases from J, the gap between germline ends came to 10 bases. Here the CDR3 DNA reads TGTGCCAGCAGTGAAGCGCTCGGCTATCAAGAGACCCAGTACTTC. Amino acid sequence: CASSEALGYQETQYF.

Concerning this clonotype itself: The DNA is left out, because the CDR3 cannot be placed on it with certainty; the CDR3 is given as TCRdb lists it. The genes are TRBV7-5 and TRBJ1-6; no check of the table's D call, TRBD1, against the DNA was made. TRBV7-5 is described as a pseudogene. The length of the CDR3 is 17 amino acids, counting both ends. The CDR3 is CISVPEVGTVGNSPLHF.

This clonotype was counted a few times. The gene calls are TRBV28 and TRBJ1-2, with TRBD1 matching 8 bases. This CDR3 region has 14 residues. Germline CDR1 is MDHEN and CDR2 is SYDVKM. Trimming at V came to 8 bases and at J to 1 base, leaving 6 bases not matched to a gene. The CDR3 loop is CASLQGGYNYGYTF. The DNA of the CDR3 is TGTGCCAGCCTACAGGGGGGCTATAACTATGGCTACACCTTC.

V is TRBV2 and J is TRBJ2-3, with no clear D. The CDR3 runs 14 residues. Germline CDR1 is SNHLY and CDR2 is FYNNEI. V dropped 7 bases and J dropped 0 bases, with 11 bases sitting between them. The CDR3 loop is CASTRGPSTDTQYF. CDR3 DNA: TGTGCCAGCACTCGCGGCCCTAGCACAGATACGCAGTATTTT.

The gene calls are TRBV28 and TRBJ1-5, with unresolved D. Germline CDR1 and CDR2: MDHEN and SYDVKM. Trimming took off 2 bases at V and 5 bases at J, with 4 bases between the two ends. The CDR3 contains 12 residues. CDR3 region: CASSLPYQPQHF. The CDR3, as DNA: TGTGCCAGCAGTTTACCATATCAGCCCCAGCATTTT.

This clonotype was observed once. The chain employs TRBV5-5 and TRBJ2-7, with TRBD1 matching 8 bases. Germline trimming cut 4 bases from V and 4 bases from J; bases unmatched to any gene: 10. The CDR3 contains 15 residues. CDR1 is SGHKS, CDR2 YYEKEE, per germline (reference sequence). CDR3 bases: TGTGCCAGCAGCCAAATAGGACAGGGCTGGTACGAGCAGTACTTC. Protein product: CASSQIGQGWYEQYF.

The chain carries TRBV6-1 and TRBJ2-7; 7 positions agree with TRBD2. Germline V gives CDR1 MNHNS, CDR2 SASEGT. J gave up 2 bases and V 6 bases, and 22 bases lay outside the gene matches. CDR3 length: 19 amino acids. CDR3 sequence (DNA): TGTGCCAGCAGAAACATGGGGGTGGGGGACTACCGGGGTCCCTACGAGCAGTACTTC. This encodes CASRNMGVGDYRGPYEQYF.

V and J are TRBV2 and TRBJ2-7; possibly TRBD1 for D (5 bases). The CDR3 length is 12 residues. Germline V gene data show CDR1 as SNHLY and CDR2 as FYNNEI. Trimming took 6 bases from V and 6 from J, leaving 12 bases between them. CDR3 sequence: CASRPRAREQYF. The CDR3 coding sequence is TGTGCCAGCAGACCCAGGGCCCGCGAGCAGTACTTC.